One and the same sample provided the 27 T cell receptor beta chains below, sequenced in a study of PD-1 blockade in classical Hodgkin lymphoma. Sequencing was performed with immunoSEQ multiplex PCR; in TCRdb, only in-frame clones are kept and a portion is missing. The data contain 41,000 or so clones, around 74% of them singletons. Specified time point: cycle 4 day 1 (C4D1), after 5 to 7 weeks of nivolumab. Each patient experienced a relapse that followed autologous stem cell transplantation, and brentuximab vedotin exposure varied. Sequenced material: peripheral blood mononuclear cells (PBMCs), taken before the fourth cycle of nivolumab. These receptors were obtained from a human donor with classical Hodgkin lymphoma.

Only a few counts were recorded for this clone. V gene TRBV20-1 combines with J gene TRBJ1-2, with unresolved D. Deletions cut 0 bases from V and 4 bases from J, with 3 bases between. Germline lookup yields CDR1 DFQATT and CDR2 SNEGSKA (reference sequence). The CDR3 sequence is 11 residues long. This chain's CDR3 is CSARESYGYTF. The CDR3 DNA is TGCAGTGCTAGAGAATCCTATGGCTACACCTTC.

J is TRBJ1-1 and V is TRBV16, with TRBD1 matching 7 bases. The CDR3 has 13 residues. V lost 0 bases to trimming and J lost 10 bases; unmatched junction nucleotides: 5. Germline V gene data show CDR1 as KGHSY and CDR2 as FQNENV. The CDR3 DNA reads TGTGCCAGCAGCCAATCAGGGCAGGGGGGAGCTTTCTTT. This translates into CASSQSGQGGAFF.

The chain couples TRBV27 to TRBJ1-6; D might be TRBD1 (5 bases). Trimming cost V 0 bases and J 5 bases, with 14 bases left between them. Germline V CDR1 and CDR2: MNHEY, SMNVEV (reference sequence). This CDR3 contains 17 residues. CDR3 loop: CASSLSGVPLNNSPLHF. The DNA for the CDR3 is TGTGCCAGCAGTTTATCGGGGGTGCCTCTGAATAATTCACCCCTCCACTTT.

This CDR3 is CASSWGLAYSNQPQHF. DNA for the CDR3: TGTGCCAGCAGCTGGGGTCTTGCGTATAGCAATCAGCCCCAGCATTTT. This sequence joins TRBV5-8 and TRBJ1-5; no firm D call. The CDR3 loop spans 16 amino acids. The V and J ends lost 3 bases and 0 bases respectively, with 13 bases between them. Germline assignment: CDR1 SGHTS and CDR2 YDEGEE.

The chain has TRBV10-2 and TRBJ2-1; the D is unclear. The V and J ends lost 2 bases and 8 bases respectively, with 22 bases between them. The CDR3 is made up of 17 amino acids. Per the germline V gene, CDR1 is WSHSY and CDR2 is SAAADI. The CDR3 loop is CASSEPVVRSGVDEQFF. CDR3 coding DNA: TGCGCCAGCAGTGAGCCCGTCGTAAGAAGTGGAGTGGATGAGCAGTTCTTC.

V is TRBV10-1 and J is TRBJ2-3, with 7 nucleotides matching TRBD1. Germline V gene sequence: CDR1 WNHNN, CDR2 SYGVQD (reference sequence). V lost 3 bases to trimming and J lost 5 bases; unmatched junction nucleotides: 2. The CDR3 sequence is 13 residues long. CDR3: CASSEQGKDTQYF. The CDR3 nucleotides are TGCGCCAGCAGTGAACAGGGGAAAGATACGCAGTATTTT.

This chain joins TRBV29-1 and TRBJ1-2, with D possibly TRBD1 on 5 matching bases. Germline V gene lookup returns CDR1 SQVTM and CDR2 ANQGSEA. V was pared by 4 bases and J by 6 bases, with 9 bases between. This CDR3 is built from 11 residues. This CDR3 reads CSVVGDDGYTF. CDR3 nucleotides: TGCAGCGTTGTAGGGGACGATGGCTACACCTTC.

The chain couples TRBV11-2 to TRBJ1-3; 7 bases fit TRBD1. CDR3 length: 15 amino acids. Germline values: CDR1 SGHAT, CDR2 FQNNGV. The ends lost 5 bases at V and 0 bases at J; junction bases unmatched: 4. CDR3 bases: TGTGCCAGCAGCCCAGGGACAGTCTCTGGAAACACCATATATTTT. As protein: CASSPGTVSGNTIYF.

In this sample, this clone turned up once. J is TRBJ2-1 and V is TRBV7-9; D call uncertain. Deletions cut 4 bases from V and 7 bases from J, with 17 bases between. The CDR3 is made up of 15 amino acids. CDR1 and CDR2 (germline): SEHNR, FQNEAQ (reference sequence). The CDR3: CASSSSQDPSNEQFF. The CDR3 bases are TGTGCCAGCAGCTCGTCCCAGGACCCTTCTAATGAGCAGTTCTTC. Combining the CDR3 with reference TRBV7-9 and TRBJ2-1 gives the whole variable domain DTGVSQNPRHKITKRGQNVTFRCDPISEHNRLYWYRQTLGQGPEFLTYFQNEAQLEKSRLLSDRFSAERPKGSFSTLEIQRTEQGDSAMYLCASSSSQDPSNEQFFGPGTRLTVL.

This chain connects TRBV4-2 to TRBJ1-1; perhaps TRBD1 as D (5 bases). The CDR3 has 12 residues. The V and J ends lost 1 base and 8 bases respectively, with 8 bases between them. Germline V gives CDR1 LGHNA, CDR2 YNFKEQ. The DNA for the CDR3 is TGTGCCAGCAGCCAAGTTGGGGGGGAAGCTTTCTTT. Translation gives CASSQVGGEAFF.

The rearrangement joins TRBV4-1 to TRBJ2-6, with 7 bases identical to TRBD1. Per germline, CDR1 MGHRA and CDR2 YSYEKL. Trimming at V came to 2 bases and at J to 4 bases, leaving 5 bases not matched to a gene. There are 16 residues in the CDR3. CDR3 DNA sequence: TGCGCCAGCAGCCAACTCGACAGGGTAGGGGCCAACGTCCTGACTTTC. Its protein product is CASSQLDRVGANVLTF.

The chain recombines TRBV7-2 with TRBJ2-7; 8 positions agree with TRBD1. Germline CDR1 SGHTA, CDR2 FQGNSA. With 6 bases clipped from V and 3 bases from J, the junction kept 7 bases outside the gene matches. The CDR3 is 14 amino acids. The CDR3 here is CASRPNRGSYEQYF. In DNA form, the CDR3 reads TGTGCCAGCAGACCGAACAGGGGGAGCTACGAGCAGTACTTC.

The V gene is TRBV7-9, the J gene TRBJ2-1; tentatively, D is TRBD2 (5 bases). The length of the CDR3 is 15 residues. Germline V CDR1 and CDR2: SEHNR, FQNEAQ (reference sequence). V was clipped by 7 bases and J by 6 bases, with 19 bases between them. Written as DNA, the CDR3 is TGTGCCAGCAATATGGAGGCGTTTCGGGGCAATGAGCAGTTCTTC. It translates to CASNMEAFRGNEQFF.

The chain carries TRBV7-2 and TRBJ2-3; D gene ambiguous. Germline CDR1 SGHTA, CDR2 FQGNSA. The CDR3 contains 13 residues. Trimming shortened V by 1 base and J by 4 bases, and 6 bases separated the two germline ends. This CDR3 is CASSLDLPDTQYF. For the CDR3, the DNA is TGTGCCAGCAGCTTAGATCTCCCAGATACGCAGTATTTT.

The chain carries TRBV30 and TRBJ1-4; D gene ambiguous. This CDR3 has 15 amino acids. The germline V and J ends were trimmed by 0 bases and 4 bases, with 12 bases remaining between them. Germline V gene sequence: CDR1 GTSNPN, CDR2 SVGIG (reference sequence). CDR3 bases: TGTGCCTGGAGTGTATCCACAGCCTTTAATGAAAAACTGTTTTTT. Encoded protein: CAWSVSTAFNEKLFF.

CDR3 region: CSVQLQGNYGYTF. For the CDR3, the DNA is TGCAGCGTCCAATTACAGGGGAACTATGGCTACACCTTC. The chain recombines TRBV29-1 with TRBJ1-2, with 7 bases that match TRBD1. With 6 bases clipped from V and 2 bases from J, the junction kept 6 bases outside the gene matches. The CDR3 loop spans 13 amino acids. Germline-derived CDR1 and CDR2 are SQVTM and ANQGSEA.

This clone was observed a few times. This chain uses TRBV5-6 with TRBJ1-2; 8 bases map to TRBD1. This CDR3 has 13 amino acids. CDR1 and CDR2 from the germline V gene are SGHDT and YYEEEE. V shed 0 bases, J shed 7 bases, and the junction held 2 bases outside the gene matches. In DNA, the CDR3 is TGTGCCAGCAGCTTGGGACAGGGGCGTGGCTACACCTTC. Residues: CASSLGQGRGYTF.

The chain uses TRBV6-1 and TRBJ1-2, with D perhaps matching TRBD1 (5 bases). The CDR3 runs to 13 residues. Trimming pared 3 bases from V and 3 bases from J, leaving 8 bases between. Germline CDR1 is MNHNS and CDR2 is SASEGT. The CDR3 DNA reads TGTGCCAGCAGTGAGGGGCTGTACTATGGCTACACCTTC. Translation: CASSEGLYYGYTF.

The rearrangement joins TRBV21-1 to TRBJ2-5; the D call of TRBD1 is as the table states it, not checked on the DNA. TRBV21-1 is labeled a pseudogene. This CDR3 is 15 amino acids long. This CDR3 reads CASSKRGRVTETQYF. In nucleotides, the CDR3 is TGTGCCAGCAGCAAAAGGGGCAGAGTAACGGAGACCCAGTACTTC.

In this sample, this clone turned up a few times. The sample contains more than one DNA sequence encoding this CDR3. The chain is built from TRBV25-1 and TRBJ1-2; maybe TRBD1 (5 bases). From germline, CDR1 is MGHDK and CDR2 SYGVNS. The CDR3 contains 12 residues. V was shortened by 3 bases and J by 8 bases, with 10 bases between the two germline ends. The chain's CDR3 is CASSEGGGGYTF. For the CDR3, the DNA is TGTGCCAGCAGTGAGGGGGGTGGAGGCTACACCTTC.

The chain uses TRBV6-1 and TRBJ1-1; 7 bases are shared with TRBD1. After removal of 6 bases from V and 5 bases from J, the junction contained 6 bases not matched to a gene. The length of the CDR3 is 13 residues. Looked up from germline, CDR1 is MNHNS and CDR2 is SASEGT. CDR3: CASRKGAQTEAFF. In nucleotides, the CDR3 is TGTGCCAGCAGGAAGGGGGCGCAGACTGAAGCTTTCTTT.

The V and J genes are TRBV27 and TRBJ2-1; D tentatively reads TRBD1 or TRBD2 (6 bases each). This CDR3 has 13 residues. Germline CDR1 and CDR2: MNHEY and SMNVEV (reference sequence). Trimming left V 3 bases short and J 10 bases short, with 13 bases between. The CDR3 nucleotides read TGTGCCAGCAGTTTCCCCGGGGGCAGGGAGCAGTTCTTC. This gives the protein CASSFPGGREQFF.

This clone was detected only once. The genes are TRBV30 and TRBJ1-6; D not resolved. In germline, CDR1 is GTSNPN, CDR2 SVGIG (reference sequence). V was trimmed by 2 bases and J by 7 bases, leaving 3 bases between them. The CDR3 loop spans 11 amino acids. The CDR3 here is CAWSMNSPLHF. The DNA of the CDR3 is TGTGCCTGGAGTATGAATTCACCCCTCCACTTT.

This clone was detected only once. The chain combines TRBV10-3 with TRBJ2-5; D is undetermined. This CDR3 has 15 amino acids. Germline V gene lookup returns CDR1 ENHRY and CDR2 SYGVKD. The V and J ends lost 4 bases and 2 bases respectively, with 14 bases between them. CDR3 DNA: TGTGCCATCAGTGTAGTGAACTTATTGCAAGAGACCCAGTACTTC. Translation: CAISVVNLLQETQYF.

V usage is TRBV7-9 and J usage is TRBJ2-3; TRBD1 might be the D (5 bases). V was clipped by 5 bases and J by 5 bases, with 23 bases between them. Germline CDR1 SEHNR, CDR2 FQNEAQ (reference sequence). The CDR3 has 17 amino acids. The CDR3 protein is CASSLEVGAGPLDTQYF. The CDR3 DNA reads TGTGCCAGCAGCCTAGAGGTAGGGGCCGGACCTTTAGATACGCAGTATTTT.

This chain links TRBV11-2 with TRBJ2-5; 8 bases line up with TRBD2. From germline, CDR1 is SGHAT and CDR2 FQNNGV. The junction had 10 bases not matched to a gene; V was cut back by 5 bases and J by 5 bases. The CDR3 is 15 residues long. The CDR3 coding sequence is TGTGCCAGCAGCCCCCCCCAGACTAGCGCGGAGACCCAGTACTTC. Protein sequence: CASSPPQTSAETQYF.

The V and J genes are TRBV5-6 and TRBJ1-2; TRBD1 matches 7 bases. V dropped 0 bases and J dropped 4; count of bases not matched to a gene: 9. CDR1 is SGHDT and CDR2 is YYEEEE in the germline V gene. There are 16 residues in the CDR3. Here the CDR3 reads CASSLDTGDRSYGYTF. CDR3 DNA: TGTGCCAGCAGCTTGGATACAGGGGATAGGAGCTATGGCTACACCTTC. Variable domain in full (rest from reference TRBV5-6 and TRBJ1-2): DAGVTQSPTHLIKTRGQQVTLRCSPKSGHDTVSWYQQALGQGPQFIFQYYEEEERQRGNFPDRFSGHQFPNYSSELNVNALLLGDSALYLCASSLDTGDRSYGYTFGSGTRLTVV.